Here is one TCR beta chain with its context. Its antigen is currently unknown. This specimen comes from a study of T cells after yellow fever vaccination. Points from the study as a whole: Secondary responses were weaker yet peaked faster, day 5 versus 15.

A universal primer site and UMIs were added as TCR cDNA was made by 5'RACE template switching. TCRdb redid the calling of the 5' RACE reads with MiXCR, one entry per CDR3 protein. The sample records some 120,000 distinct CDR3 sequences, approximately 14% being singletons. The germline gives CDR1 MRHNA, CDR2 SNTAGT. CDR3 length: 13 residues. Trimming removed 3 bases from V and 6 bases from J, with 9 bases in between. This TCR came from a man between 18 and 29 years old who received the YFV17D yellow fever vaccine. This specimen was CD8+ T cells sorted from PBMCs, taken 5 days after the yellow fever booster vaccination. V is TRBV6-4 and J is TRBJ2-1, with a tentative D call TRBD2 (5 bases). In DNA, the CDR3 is TGTGCCAGCAGTGAGGAGGTTGGCAATGAGCAGTTCTTC. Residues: CASSEEVGNEQFF.